These T cell receptor beta chains were read from a single sample in a study of blood T cell repertoires in COVID-19. Assay: immunoSEQ multiplex PCR; the TCRdb copy retains only in-frame clones and omits some. The repertoire has fewer than 120,000 clones, 60% to 80% of them found once; the top ten carry 16%. Source material: peripheral blood. Receptors originate from a woman aged 80 or over with active or convalescent COVID-19. CDR3s include the opening cysteine and the closing phenylalanine or tryptophan. D genes are given only for firm matches. Clone size is shown for a subset of rows, as once, few, many or a class of expanded clone.

clone_size j_call d_call v_call cdr3_nt cdr3_aa
once TRBJ1-2 TRBD1 TRBV4-1 TGCGCCAGCAGCCAAGAGTGGGGACAGGGGTCCGGCTACACCTTC CASSQEWGQGSGYTF
once TRBJ2-2 . TRBV6-5 TGTGCCAGCAGTTACTCACCGGGCGGGGAGCTGTTTTTT CASSYSPGGELFF
. TRBJ2-3 . TRBV25-1 TGTGCCAGCAGTGCGGCGGCTGCAGATACGCAGTATTTT CASSAAAADTQYF
. TRBJ2-2 TRBD1 TRBV7-3 TGTGCCAGCAGCCCACAGGGGGCGGGCACCGGGGAGCTGTTTTTT CASSPQGAGTGELFF
. TRBJ2-7 TRBD1 TRBV24-1 TGTGCCACCAGTGACCCCGGGACAGACTACGAGCAGTACTTC CATSDPGTDYEQYF
. TRBJ2-7 . TRBV7-8 TGTGCCAGCAGCTTGCAGAGGGACTACGAGCAGTACTTC CASSLQRDYEQYF
. TRBJ2-7 TRBD1 TRBV19 TGTGCCAGTAGCCGAAGGGACAGGGACCCCTACGAGCAGTACTTC CASSRRDRDPYEQYF
. TRBJ1-4 . TRBV7-6 TGTGCCAGCAGCTTAGTCTCCTCGGGGGTGGGAGATGAAAAACTGTTTTTT CASSLVSSGVGDEKLFF
. TRBJ1-6 . TRBV10-3 TGTGCCATCAGTGGGCCCACGTCGAATTCACCCCTCCACTTT CAISGPTSNSPLHF
. TRBJ2-1 . TRBV3-1/TRBV3-2 TGTGCCAGCAGCACCCCGTTCAGCAATGAGCAGTTCTTC CASSTPFSNEQFF
. TRBJ2-3 . TRBV5-1 TGCGCCAGCAGCTTGGATCCAGCGCCTAGCACAGATACGCAGTATTTT CASSLDPAPSTDTQYF
. TRBJ2-1 . TRBV15 TGTGCCACCAGCAGAGGTAGGGGTTCCTACAATGAGCAGTTCTTC CATSRGRGSYNEQFF
once TRBJ2-3 TRBD2 TRBV5-1 TGCGCCAGCAGCGCAGGACTAGCGGGAGAGACAGATACGCAGTATTTT CASSAGLAGETDTQYF
. TRBJ2-1 . TRBV25-1 TGTGCCACCTCAGGGTGGAGCTCCTACAATGAGCAGTTCTTC CATSGWSSYNEQFF
. TRBJ2-7 TRBD2 TRBV7-2 TGTGCCAGCAGTCTCATAGGGACTATCCCCTACGAGCAGTACTTC CASSLIGTIPYEQYF
few TRBJ2-5 TRBD2 TRBV3-1/TRBV3-2 TGTGCCAGCAGCTCCACCCTGGGACTAGCGGGAGATCAAGAGACCCAGTACTTC CASSSTLGLAGDQETQYF
. TRBJ2-3 TRBD2 TRBV25-1 TGTGCCAGCAGTGGACCTAGCGGGAGTCCGACAGATACGCAGTATTTT CASSGPSGSPTDTQYF
. TRBJ2-2 TRBD2 TRBV7-9 TGTGCCACCACTCAAGCGGGGAGAGAAAACACCGGGGAGCTGTTTTTT CATTQAGRENTGELFF
. TRBJ2-1 TRBD2 TRBV11-2 TGTGCCAGCAGCTTAAGACGGGAGGGCCTAGGTGAGCAGTTCTTC CASSLRREGLGEQFF
. TRBJ1-1 . TRBV19 TGTGCCAGTAGTATAGTAGGGGAGGACACTGAAGCTTTCTTT CASSIVGEDTEAFF
. TRBJ2-1 TRBD2 TRBV7-3 TGTGCCAGCAGCCCCGAAAGACTAGCAGGTGAGCAGTTCTTC CASSPERLAGEQFF
. TRBJ1-1 . TRBV28 TGTGCCAGCAGTTCCCACAGGGTGGATAACACTGAAGCTTTCTTT CASSSHRVDNTEAFF
. TRBJ1-5 . TRBV7-8 TGTGCCAGCAGTAATGGGGCGAATCAGCCCCAGCATTTT CASSNGANQPQHF
. TRBJ2-1 TRBD2 TRBV19 TGTGCCAGTAGTATCCGGGGACTAGCGGGAGGGTTGGGTCGGAATGAGCAGTTCTTC CASSIRGLAGGLGRNEQFF
. TRBJ2-7 TRBD2 TRBV7-9 TGTGCCAGCAGCTTGCCCACTGGCGGGAGCTCCTACGAGCAGTACTTC CASSLPTGGSSYEQYF
once TRBJ1-6 TRBD1 TRBV5-4 TGTGCCAGCAGCATGGTGACAGGGGGCATTTCACCCCTCCACTTT CASSMVTGGISPLHF
. TRBJ2-5 TRBD2 TRBV27 TGTGCCAGCAGTGGACTAGCGGGAGGGTTGATTGAGACCCAGTACTTC CASSGLAGGLIETQYF
. TRBJ1-3 . TRBV5-4 TGTGCCAGCAGCTTAGGGGTGAGCTCTGGAAACACCATATATTTT CASSLGVSSGNTIYF
once TRBJ1-6 TRBD1 TRBV5-1 TGCGCCAGCAGCCCAACGGACAGGGCGAGTTCACCCCTCCACTTT CASSPTDRASSPLHF
. TRBJ2-1 TRBD2 TRBV2 TGTGCCAGCAGTGGGGGACTAGCGGGGAATGAGCAGTTCTTC CASSGGLAGNEQFF
. TRBJ1-4 TRBD1 TRBV5-1 TGCGCCAGCAGCTTGACGACAGGGGATAGTGAAAAACTGTTTTTT CASSLTTGDSEKLFF
. TRBJ1-2 . TRBV2 TGTGCCAGCAGTGTGTCGGGGTTACGTGGCTACACCTTC CASSVSGLRGYTF
few TRBJ1-2 . TRBV27 TGTGCCAGCAGTTCCCGGACAGATCCAGTAAATGGCTACACCTTC CASSSRTDPVNGYTF
. TRBJ1-5 . TRBV4-1 TGCGCCAGCAGCCGGGTGGGAGGGATCAATCAGCCCCAGCATTTT CASSRVGGINQPQHF
. TRBJ1-2 . TRBV28 TGTGCCAGCAGTTTACGTCCCCTACCTTCTAGAGGCTACACCTTC CASSLRPLPSRGYTF
. TRBJ1-5 . TRBV29-1 TGCAGCGTGGGGGCAGATAATCAGCCCCAGCATTTT CSVGADNQPQHF
. TRBJ2-3 . TRBV28 TGTGCCAGCAGTCTCAAATCGAACCTCAGAGATACGCAGTATTTT CASSLKSNLRDTQYF
. TRBJ1-3 . TRBV11-2 TGTGCCAGCAGCTTAGGGTGGGCCAGGGGAAGAGCTGGAAACACCATATATTTT CASSLGWARGRAGNTIYF
. TRBJ1-3 TRBD1 TRBV5-6 TGTGCCAGCACCGACATACGACAGGGCCATGGAAACACCATATATTTT CASTDIRQGHGNTIYF
. TRBJ1-2 . TRBV24-1 TGTGCCACCAGTGCGGGGACACCCGGCGGCTACACCTTC CATSAGTPGGYTF
. TRBJ2-7 TRBD2 TRBV3-1/TRBV3-2 TGTGCCAGCAGCCCCCCTTTGGGCGGGAGCCCCTACGAGCAGTACTTC CASSPPLGGSPYEQYF
. TRBJ2-5 TRBD1 TRBV5-4 TGTGCCAGCAGCCCGACCGGACAGGGGTCCCTAACGACCCAGTACTTC CASSPTGQGSLTTQYF
few TRBJ2-3 TRBD1 TRBV29-1 TGCAGCGTTGAAGGGGGGCACAGGGGGCTCCCAGATACGCAGTATTTT CSVEGGHRGLPDTQYF
. TRBJ2-2 . TRBV25-1 TGTGCCAGCAGCACCGTTGGGGGGACCAACACCGGGGAGCTGTTTTTT CASSTVGGTNTGELFF
. TRBJ1-6 . TRBV4-1 TGCGCCAGCACCGACAGTTATAATTCACCCCTCCACTTT CASTDSYNSPLHF
. TRBJ2-6 TRBD2 TRBV4-1 TGCGCCAGCAGCCAAGAGGGACTAGCGGGAGATGGGGCCAACGTCCTGACTTTC CASSQEGLAGDGANVLTF
. TRBJ2-7 TRBD1 TRBV10-3 TGTGCCATCAGTGAGTCCCGAACAGGGGACGAGCAGTACTTC CAISESRTGDEQYF
. TRBJ1-1 TRBD1 TRBV18 TGTGCCAGCTTCCGGGACAGGGGGGCCAACACTGAAGCTTTCTTT CASFRDRGANTEAFF
once TRBJ1-1 . TRBV2 TGTGCCAGCAGAAATGCGGCGAACACTGAAGCTTTCTTT CASRNAANTEAFF
. TRBJ2-7 . TRBV4-3 TGCGCCAGCAGCCAAGGGAGGGGAAGGTACGAGCAGTACTTC CASSQGRGRYEQYF
. TRBJ2-6 . TRBV18 TGTGCCAGCTCACCGATCCGGGGGTACAGGTCTGGGGCCAACGTCCTGACTTTC CASSPIRGYRSGANVLTF
. TRBJ2-1 . TRBV5-1 TGCGCCAGCAGCTCCCCCCAGGAATTAGAGCAGTTCTTC CASSSPQELEQFF
. TRBJ2-1 . TRBV5-1 TGCGCCAGCAGCTATCAACCCGGACAGCCCTCCTACAATGAGCAGTTCTTC CASSYQPGQPSYNEQFF
. TRBJ2-3 TRBD2 TRBV2 TGTGCCAGCTCTGGACTAGCGGGAGGGGAAGATACGCAGTATTTT CASSGLAGGEDTQYF
. TRBJ2-7 . TRBV5-1 TGCGCCAGCAGCCTTACAGGGTCCTACGAGCAGTACTTC CASSLTGSYEQYF
. TRBJ2-3 TRBD2 TRBV19 TGTGCCAGTAGGCTCAGGGACTATAGCACAGATACGCAGTATTTT CASRLRDYSTDTQYF
. TRBJ2-7 . TRBV7-9 TGTGCCAGCAGCCCCAAGGCGTATCAGGACGAGCAGTACTTC CASSPKAYQDEQYF
. TRBJ2-2 TRBD2 TRBV4-1 TGCGCCAGCAGCCAAGGAACAGCGGGAGGGTCGGCCGGGGAGCTGTTTTTT CASSQGTAGGSAGELFF
few TRBJ2-7 . TRBV3-1/TRBV3-2 TGTGCCAGCAGCCAAGTGGCAGGGCTTGTGAACGAGCAGTACTTC CASSQVAGLVNEQYF
. TRBJ1-5 . TRBV20-1 TGCAGTGCTAGTACCGGGGGGGTTCAGCCCCAGCATTTT CSASTGGVQPQHF